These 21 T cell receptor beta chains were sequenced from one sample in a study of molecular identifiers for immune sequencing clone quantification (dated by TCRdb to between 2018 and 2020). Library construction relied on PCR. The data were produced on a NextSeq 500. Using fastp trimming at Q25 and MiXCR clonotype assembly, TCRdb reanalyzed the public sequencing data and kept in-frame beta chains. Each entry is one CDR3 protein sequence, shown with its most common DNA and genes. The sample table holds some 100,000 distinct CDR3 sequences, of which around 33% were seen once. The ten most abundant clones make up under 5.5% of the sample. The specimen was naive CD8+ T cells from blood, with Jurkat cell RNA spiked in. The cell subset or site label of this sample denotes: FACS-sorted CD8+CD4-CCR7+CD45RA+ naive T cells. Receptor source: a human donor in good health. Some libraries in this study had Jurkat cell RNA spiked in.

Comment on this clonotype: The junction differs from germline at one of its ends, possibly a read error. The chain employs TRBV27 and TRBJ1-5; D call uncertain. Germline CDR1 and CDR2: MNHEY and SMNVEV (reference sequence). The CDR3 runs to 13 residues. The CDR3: CASSLMGNLPQHF. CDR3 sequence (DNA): TGTGCCAGCAGTTTAATGGGGAATCTGCCCCAGCATTTT.

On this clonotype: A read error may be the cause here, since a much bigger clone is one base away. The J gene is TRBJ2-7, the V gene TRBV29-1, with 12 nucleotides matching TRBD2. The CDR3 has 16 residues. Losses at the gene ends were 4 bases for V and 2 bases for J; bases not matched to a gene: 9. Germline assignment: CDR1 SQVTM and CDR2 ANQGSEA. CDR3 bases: TGCAGCGTTGTAGGACTAGCGGGAACAAATACCTACGAGCAGTACTTC. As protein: CSVVGLAGTNTYEQYF.

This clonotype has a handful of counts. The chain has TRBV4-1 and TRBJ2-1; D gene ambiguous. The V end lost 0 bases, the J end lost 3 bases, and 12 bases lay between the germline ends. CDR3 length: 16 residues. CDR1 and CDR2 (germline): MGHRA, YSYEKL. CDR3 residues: CASSQEETTNYNEQFF. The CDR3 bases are TGCGCCAGCAGCCAAGAAGAGACAACCAACTACAATGAGCAGTTCTTC.

Here the CDR3 reads CSAGDTRHSGNTIYF. The CDR3 region has the DNA TGCAGTGCGGGGGACACCCGTCACTCTGGAAACACCATATATTTT. This sequence joins TRBV20-1 and TRBJ1-3, with D possibly TRBD1 on 6 matching bases. Germline-derived CDR1 and CDR2 are DFQATT and SNEGSKA (reference sequence). Trimming removed 6 bases from V and 0 bases from J, with 15 bases in between. The CDR3 runs 15 residues.

This chain's CDR3 is CASSLQGVQFF. The CDR3 region has the DNA TGTGCCAGCAGTTTACAAGGGGTTCAGTTCTTC. This chain joins TRBV28 and TRBJ2-1; tentatively, D is TRBD1 (5 bases). CDR1 and CDR2 from the germline V gene are MDHEN and SYDVKM. The CDR3 extends over 11 amino acids. V lost 2 bases and J 13 bases, leaving 9 bases between the germline ends. Full variable domain (rest looked up from reference TRBV28 and TRBJ2-1): DVKVTQSSRYLVKRTGEKVFLECVQDMDHENMFWYRQDPGLGLRLIYFSYDVKMKEKGDIPEGYSVSREKKERFSLILESASTNQTSMYLCASSLQGVQFFGPGTRLTVL.

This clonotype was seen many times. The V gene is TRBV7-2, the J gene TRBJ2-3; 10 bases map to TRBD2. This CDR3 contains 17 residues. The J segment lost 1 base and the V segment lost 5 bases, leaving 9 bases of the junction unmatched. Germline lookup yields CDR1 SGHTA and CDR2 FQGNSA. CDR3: CASSQRGLAVRTDTQYF. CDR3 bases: TGTGCCAGCAGCCAAAGAGGACTAGCGGTTCGCACAGATACGCAGTATTTT.

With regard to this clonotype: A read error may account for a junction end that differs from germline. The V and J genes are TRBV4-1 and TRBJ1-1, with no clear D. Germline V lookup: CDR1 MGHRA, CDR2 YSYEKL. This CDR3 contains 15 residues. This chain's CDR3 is CASSQVLGSVAEASF. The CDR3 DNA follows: TGCGCCAGCAGCCAAGTGCTCGGGTCCGTCGCTGAAGCTTCCTTT.

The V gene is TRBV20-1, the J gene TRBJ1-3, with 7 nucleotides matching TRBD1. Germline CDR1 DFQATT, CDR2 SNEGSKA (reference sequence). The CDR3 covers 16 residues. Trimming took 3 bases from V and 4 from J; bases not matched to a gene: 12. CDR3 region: CSARGPTGWDGNTIYF. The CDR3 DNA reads TGCAGTGCTAGGGGTCCGACAGGGTGGGACGGAAACACCATATATTTT.

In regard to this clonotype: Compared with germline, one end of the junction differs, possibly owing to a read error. The CDR3 region is CVSSQDRAKAYNEQFF. The CDR3 region has the DNA TGCGTCAGCAGCCAAGACAGGGCCAAAGCTTACAATGAGCAGTTCTTC. The rearrangement uses TRBV4-3 and TRBJ2-1; TRBD1 matches 7 bases. This CDR3 contains 16 residues. Germline CDR1 reads LGHNA; CDR2 reads YSLEER.

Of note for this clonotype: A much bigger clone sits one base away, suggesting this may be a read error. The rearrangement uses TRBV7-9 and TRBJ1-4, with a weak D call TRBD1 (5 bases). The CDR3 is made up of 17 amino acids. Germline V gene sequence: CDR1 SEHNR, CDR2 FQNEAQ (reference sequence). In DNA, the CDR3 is TGTGCCAGCAGCTACGCATCCAGGGTGGGAACTAATGAAAAACAGTTTTTT. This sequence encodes CASSYASRVGTNEKQFF.

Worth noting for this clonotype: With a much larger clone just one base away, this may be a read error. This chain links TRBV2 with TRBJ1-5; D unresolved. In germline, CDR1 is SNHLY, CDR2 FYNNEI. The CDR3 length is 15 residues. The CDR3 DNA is TGTGCCAGCAGTGAAGGTTCCACCAGTAATCAGCCCCAGCAATTT. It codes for CASSEGSTSNQPQQF. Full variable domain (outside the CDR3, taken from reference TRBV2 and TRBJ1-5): EPEVTQTPSHQVTQMGQEVILRCVPISNHLYFYWYRQILGQKVEFLVSFYNNEISEKSEIFDDQFSVERPDGSNFTLKIRSTKLEDSAMYFCASSEGSTSNQPQQFGDGTRLSIL.

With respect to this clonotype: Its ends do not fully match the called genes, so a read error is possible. This CDR3 is CAGSFLTYEQYF. CDR3 nucleotides: TGTGCCGGCAGCTTCCTGACCTACGAGCAGTACTTC. The chain has TRBV5-6 and TRBJ2-7; D gene uncertain. Germline V CDR1 and CDR2: SGHDT, YYEEEE. The CDR3 contains 12 residues.

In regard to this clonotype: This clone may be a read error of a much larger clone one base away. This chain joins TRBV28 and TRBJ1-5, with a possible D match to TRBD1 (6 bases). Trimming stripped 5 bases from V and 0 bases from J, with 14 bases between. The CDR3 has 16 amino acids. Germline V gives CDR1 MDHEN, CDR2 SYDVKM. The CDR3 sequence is CASSTFRGLSNQPQHF. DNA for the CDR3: TGTGCCAGCAGTACCTTCAGGGGTCTTAGCAATCAGCCCCAGCATTTT.

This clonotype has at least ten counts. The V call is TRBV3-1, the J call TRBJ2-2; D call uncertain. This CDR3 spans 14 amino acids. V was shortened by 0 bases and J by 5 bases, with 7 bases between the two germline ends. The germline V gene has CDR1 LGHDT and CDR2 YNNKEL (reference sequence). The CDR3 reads CASSQDLGTGELFF. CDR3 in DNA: TGTGCCAGCAGCCAAGATCTTGGTACCGGGGAGCTGTTTTTT.

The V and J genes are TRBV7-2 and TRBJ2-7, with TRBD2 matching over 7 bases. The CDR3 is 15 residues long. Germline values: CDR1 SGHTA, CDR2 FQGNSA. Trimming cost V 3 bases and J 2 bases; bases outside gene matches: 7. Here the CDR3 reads CASSFKLAPTYEQYF. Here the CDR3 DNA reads TGTGCCAGCAGCTTCAAACTAGCGCCCACCTACGAGCAGTACTTC.

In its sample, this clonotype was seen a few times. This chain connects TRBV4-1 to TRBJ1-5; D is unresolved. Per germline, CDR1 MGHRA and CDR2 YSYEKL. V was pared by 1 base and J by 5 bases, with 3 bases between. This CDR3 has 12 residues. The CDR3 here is CASSQADQPQHF. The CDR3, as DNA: TGCGCCAGCAGCCAAGCTGATCAGCCCCAGCATTTT.

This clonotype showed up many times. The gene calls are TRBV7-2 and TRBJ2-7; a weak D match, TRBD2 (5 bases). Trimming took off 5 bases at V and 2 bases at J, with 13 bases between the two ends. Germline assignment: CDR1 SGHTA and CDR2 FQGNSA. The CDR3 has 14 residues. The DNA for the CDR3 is TGTGCCAGCAGCCCAGGACTTAAGGCCTACGAGCAGTACTTC. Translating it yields CASSPGLKAYEQYF.

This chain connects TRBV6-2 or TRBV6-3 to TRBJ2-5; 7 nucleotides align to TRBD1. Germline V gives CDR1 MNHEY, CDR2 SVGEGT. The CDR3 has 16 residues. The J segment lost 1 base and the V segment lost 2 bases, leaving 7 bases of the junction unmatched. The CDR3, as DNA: TGTGCCAGCAGTTACCGGACAGGCCCTATCCAAGAGACCCAGTACTTC. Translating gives CASSYRTGPIQETQYF.

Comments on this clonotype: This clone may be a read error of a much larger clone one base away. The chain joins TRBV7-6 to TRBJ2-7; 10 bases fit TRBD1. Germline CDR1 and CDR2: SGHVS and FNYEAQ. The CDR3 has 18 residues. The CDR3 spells CASSRRPGQGVHSYERYF. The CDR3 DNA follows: TGTGCCAGCAGCCGCAGGCCAGGACAGGGGGTACACTCCTACGAGCGGTACTTC.

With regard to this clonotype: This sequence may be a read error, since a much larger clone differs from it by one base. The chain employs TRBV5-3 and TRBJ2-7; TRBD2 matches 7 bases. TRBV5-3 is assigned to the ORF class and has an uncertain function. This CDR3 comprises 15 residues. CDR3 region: CASSPIAGSSYEQCF. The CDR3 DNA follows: TGTGCCAGCAGCCCTATAGCGGGCTCCTCCTACGAGCAGTGCTTC.

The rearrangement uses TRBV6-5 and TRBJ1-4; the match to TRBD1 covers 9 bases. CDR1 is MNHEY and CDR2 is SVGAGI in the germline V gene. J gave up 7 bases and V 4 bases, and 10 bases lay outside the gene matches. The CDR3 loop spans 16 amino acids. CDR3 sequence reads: CASSLIGQGYSEKLFF. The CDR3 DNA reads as TGTGCCAGCAGTTTGATCGGACAGGGGTACAGTGAAAAACTGTTTTTT.